This TCR beta chain was sequenced in a study of cytomegalovirus exposure and HLA in healthy donors. Study results and caveats: According to a later analysis, TCR clusters from the first cohort tended to co-occur in the roughly 130 validation repertoires.

Generated by immunoSEQ multiplex PCR, the TCRdb table keeps only in-frame clones and is missing some. The sample includes 220,000 or so clones, approximately 80% of them seen just once. V was clipped by 0 bases and J by 7 bases, with 15 bases between them. Germline lookup yields CDR1 GTSNPN and CDR2 SVGIG (reference sequence). The length of the CDR3 is 14 residues. This clone was counted only a few times. The target antigen is unknown. This TCR was sampled from a woman in her twenties or thirties in good health and CMV-seropositive. The chain carries TRBV30 and TRBJ1-1, with D tentatively TRBD1 (6 bases). The source material was PBMCs. The CDR3, as DNA: TGTGCCTGGAGTGTTCTCGAGGGGGATTTTGAAGCTTTCTTT. It yields the protein CAWSVLEGDFEAFF.